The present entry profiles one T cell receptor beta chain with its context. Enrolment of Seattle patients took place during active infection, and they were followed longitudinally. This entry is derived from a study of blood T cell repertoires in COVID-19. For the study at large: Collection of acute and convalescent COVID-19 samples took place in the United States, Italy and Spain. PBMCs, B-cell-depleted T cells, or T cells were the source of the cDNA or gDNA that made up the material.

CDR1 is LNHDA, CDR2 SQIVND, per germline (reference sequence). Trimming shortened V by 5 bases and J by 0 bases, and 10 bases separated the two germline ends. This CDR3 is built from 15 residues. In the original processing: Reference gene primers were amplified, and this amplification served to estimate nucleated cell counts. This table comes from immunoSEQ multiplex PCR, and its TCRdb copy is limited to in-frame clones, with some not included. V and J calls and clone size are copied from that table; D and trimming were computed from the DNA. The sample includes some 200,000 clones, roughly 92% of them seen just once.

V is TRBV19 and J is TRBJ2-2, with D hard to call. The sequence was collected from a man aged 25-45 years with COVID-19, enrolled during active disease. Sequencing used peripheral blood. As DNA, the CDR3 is TGTGCCAGTAGTCCCCGGTCAACGAACACCGGGGAGCTGTTTTTT. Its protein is CASSPRSTNTGELFF.